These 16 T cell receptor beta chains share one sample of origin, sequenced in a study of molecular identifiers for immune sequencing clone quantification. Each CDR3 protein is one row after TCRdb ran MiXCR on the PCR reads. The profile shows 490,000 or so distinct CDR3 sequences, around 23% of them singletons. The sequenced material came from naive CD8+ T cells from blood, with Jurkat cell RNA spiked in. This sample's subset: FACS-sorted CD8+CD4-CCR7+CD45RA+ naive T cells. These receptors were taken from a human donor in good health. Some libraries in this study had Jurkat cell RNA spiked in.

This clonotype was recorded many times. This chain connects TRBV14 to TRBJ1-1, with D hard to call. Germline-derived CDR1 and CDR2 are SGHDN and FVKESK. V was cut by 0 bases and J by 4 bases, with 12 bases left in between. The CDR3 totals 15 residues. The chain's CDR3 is CASSQDKERGTEAFF. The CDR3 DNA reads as TGTGCCAGCAGCCAAGATAAAGAACGGGGCACTGAAGCTTTCTTT.

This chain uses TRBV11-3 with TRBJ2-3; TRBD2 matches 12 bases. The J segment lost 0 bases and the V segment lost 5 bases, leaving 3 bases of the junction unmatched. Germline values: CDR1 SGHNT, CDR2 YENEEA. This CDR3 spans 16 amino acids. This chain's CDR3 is CASSRTSGVSTDTQYF. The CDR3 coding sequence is TGTGCCAGCAGCCGGACTAGCGGGGTTAGCACAGATACGCAGTATTTT.

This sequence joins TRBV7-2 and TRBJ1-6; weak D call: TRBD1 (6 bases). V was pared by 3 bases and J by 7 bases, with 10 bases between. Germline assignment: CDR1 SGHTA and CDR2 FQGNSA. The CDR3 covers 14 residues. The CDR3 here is CASSFTGNNSPLHF. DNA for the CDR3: TGTGCCAGCAGCTTTACAGGGAACAATTCACCCCTCCACTTT.

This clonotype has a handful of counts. CDR3 nucleotide sequence: TGTGCCAGCAGTTACGGCGGGGGGCCCACAGATACGCAGTATTTT. It encodes CASSYGGGPTDTQYF. The chain is built from TRBV6-5 and TRBJ2-3, with TRBD2 identical over 8 bases. This CDR3 spans 15 amino acids. The V gene end was trimmed by 2 bases and the J gene end by 2 bases; junction bases not matched to a gene: 3. Germline V CDR1 and CDR2: MNHEY, SVGAGI.

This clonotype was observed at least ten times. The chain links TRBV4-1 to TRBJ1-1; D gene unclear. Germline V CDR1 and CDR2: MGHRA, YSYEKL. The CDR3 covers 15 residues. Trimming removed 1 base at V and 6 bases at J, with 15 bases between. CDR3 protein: CASSQVGGLGAEAFF. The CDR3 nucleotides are TGCGCCAGCAGCCAAGTCGGAGGACTTGGGGCTGAAGCTTTCTTT.

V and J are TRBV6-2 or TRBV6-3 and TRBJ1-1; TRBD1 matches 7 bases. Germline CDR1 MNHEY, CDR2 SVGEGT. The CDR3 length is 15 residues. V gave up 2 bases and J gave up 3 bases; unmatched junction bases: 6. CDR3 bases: TGTGCCAGCAGTTACCCCCAGGGGGTCGACACTGAAGCTTTCTTT. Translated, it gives CASSYPQGVDTEAFF.

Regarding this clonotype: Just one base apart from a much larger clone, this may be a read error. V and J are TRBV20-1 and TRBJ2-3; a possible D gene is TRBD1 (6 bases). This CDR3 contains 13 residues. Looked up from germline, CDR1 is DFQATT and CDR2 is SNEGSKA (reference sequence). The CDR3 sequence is CRATGVRSDTQYF. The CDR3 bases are TGCAGGGCGACAGGCGTTAGGTCAGATACGCAGTATTTT.

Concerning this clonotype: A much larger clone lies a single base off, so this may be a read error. CDR3 loop: CNVRDTSGNTIYF. The CDR3 bases are TGCAACGTCCGAGACACCTCTGGAAACACCATATATTTT. The chain links TRBV29-1 to TRBJ1-3; D is ambiguous. This CDR3 is built from 13 residues. Germline V lookup: CDR1 SQVTM, CDR2 ANQGSEA.

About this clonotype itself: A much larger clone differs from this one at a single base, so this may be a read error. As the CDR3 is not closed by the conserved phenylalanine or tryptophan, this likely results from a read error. CDR3 amino acids: CASSQDPGTETQYY. The CDR3 nucleotides are TGCGCCAGCAGCCAAGACCCGGGGACGGAGACCCAGTACTAC. The chain recombines TRBV4-3 with TRBJ2-5; the D call may be TRBD1 or TRBD2 (5 bases each). Trimming cost V 0 bases and J 5 bases, with 10 bases left between them. This CDR3 has 14 residues. Germline lookup yields CDR1 LGHNA and CDR2 YSLEER.

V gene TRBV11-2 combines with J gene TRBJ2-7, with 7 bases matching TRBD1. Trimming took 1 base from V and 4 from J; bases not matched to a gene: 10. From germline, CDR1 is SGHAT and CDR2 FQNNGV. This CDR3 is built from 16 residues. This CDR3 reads CASSLGRDSRTYEQYF. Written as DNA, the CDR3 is TGTGCCAGCAGCTTAGGACGGGACAGCCGAACGTACGAGCAGTACTTC.

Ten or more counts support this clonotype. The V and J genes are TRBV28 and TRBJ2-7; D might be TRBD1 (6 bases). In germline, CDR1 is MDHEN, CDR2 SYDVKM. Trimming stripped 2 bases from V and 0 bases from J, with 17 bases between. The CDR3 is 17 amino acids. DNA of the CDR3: TGTGCCAGCAGTTTAGCCTCCCCGGGACACAGCTCCTACGAGCAGTACTTC. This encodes CASSLASPGHSSYEQYF.

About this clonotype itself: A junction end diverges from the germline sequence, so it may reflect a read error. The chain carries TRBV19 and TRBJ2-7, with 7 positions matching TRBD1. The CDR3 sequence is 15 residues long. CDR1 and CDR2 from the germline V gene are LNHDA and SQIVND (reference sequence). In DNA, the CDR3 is TGTGCCAGTCGTATATTCGGACAGGCGCCTGCCGAGCAGTACTTC. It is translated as CASRIFGQAPAEQYF. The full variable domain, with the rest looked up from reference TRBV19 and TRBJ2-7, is DGGITQSPKYLFRKEGQNVTLSCEQNLNHDAMYWYRQDPGQGLRLIYYSQIVNDFQKGDIAEGYSVSREKKESFPLTVTSAQKNPTAFYLCASRIFGQAPAEQYFGPGTRLTVT.

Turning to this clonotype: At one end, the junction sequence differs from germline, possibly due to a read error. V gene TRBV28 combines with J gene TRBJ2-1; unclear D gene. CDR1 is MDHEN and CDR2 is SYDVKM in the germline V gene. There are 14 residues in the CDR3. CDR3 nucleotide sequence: TGTGCCAGCGGTTTTCGAGGCCGCGGCCATGAGCAGTTCTTC. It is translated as CASGFRGRGHEQFF.

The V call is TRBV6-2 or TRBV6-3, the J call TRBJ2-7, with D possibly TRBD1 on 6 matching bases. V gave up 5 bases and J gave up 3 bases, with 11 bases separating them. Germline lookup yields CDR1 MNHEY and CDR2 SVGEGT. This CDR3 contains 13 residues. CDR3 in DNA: TGTGCCAGCAGTACCAGGGGCAGCTACGAGCAGTACTTC. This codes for CASSTRGSYEQYF.

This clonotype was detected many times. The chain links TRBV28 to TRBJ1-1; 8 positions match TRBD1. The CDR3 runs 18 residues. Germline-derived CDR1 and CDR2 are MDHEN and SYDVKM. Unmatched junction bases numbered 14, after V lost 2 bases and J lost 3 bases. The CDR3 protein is CASSLRMDRAKVHTEAFF. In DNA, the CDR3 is TGTGCCAGCAGTTTAAGGATGGACAGGGCTAAGGTGCACACTGAAGCTTTCTTT.

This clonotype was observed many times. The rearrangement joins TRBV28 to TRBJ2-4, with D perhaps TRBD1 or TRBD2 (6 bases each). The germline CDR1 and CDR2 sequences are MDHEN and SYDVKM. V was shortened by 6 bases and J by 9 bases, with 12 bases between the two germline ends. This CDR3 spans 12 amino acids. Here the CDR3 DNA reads TGTGCCAGCAGCGAGGGGGGTATCATTCAGTACTTC. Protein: CASSEGGIIQYF.